This TCR beta chain originates from a study of blood T cell repertoires in COVID-19. Study-wide context: PBMCs, B-cell-depleted T cells, or T cells provided the cDNA or gDNA that made up the material.

The CDR3 sequence is 15 residues long. CDR1 and CDR2 from the germline V gene are SGHDT and YYEEEE. The J segment lost 4 bases and the V segment lost 0 bases, leaving 3 bases of the junction unmatched. Profiled with immunoSEQ multiplex PCR; TCRdb holds only in-frame clones, not every one. The sample has 450,000 or so clones, 70% to 90% seen once; the top ten hold around 0.92%. V is TRBV5-6 and J is TRBJ2-7; 11 nucleotides align to TRBD2. The TCR was taken from a man aged 18 to 29 with COVID-19, enrolled during active disease. Material for sequencing was peripheral blood. CDR3 region: CASSLGLAGLYEQYF. In DNA, the CDR3 is TGTGCCAGCAGCTTGGGACTAGCGGGGTTGTACGAGCAGTACTTC.